This T cell receptor (beta chain) came from a study of vaccination and CD4 T cells after COVID-19. Whole-study context: Median time from COVID diagnosis to post-COVID sampling was approximately 3.5 months (35 to 161).

Of note for this clonotype: What it binds is unknown.

Cultured CD4+ T cells had their DNA profiled by the Oncomine TCR Beta short-read assay. TCRdb redid the calling of the PCR reads with MiXCR, one entry per CDR3 protein. The table shows around 7,700 distinct CDR3 sequences, with around 60% occurring only once. The CDR3 contains 12 residues. With 6 bases removed from V and 2 bases from J, the gap between germline ends came to 8 bases. CDR1 and CDR2 (germline): MDHEN, SYDVKM. Treatment noted: approximately nine-day PBMC culture with coronavirus spike peptide pools or control peptides (ViraFEST assay). Sample: CD4+ T cells from blood, cultured in vitro. The gene calls are TRBV28 and TRBJ2-7; unclear D gene. The receptor was isolated from a human donor who had recovered from COVID-19. CDR3 protein: CASRGPTYEQYF. The CDR3 region has the DNA TGTGCCAGCAGAGGCCCAACCTACGAGCAGTACTTC.